This passage covers 3 T cell receptor beta chains from one sample sequenced in a study of cytomegalovirus exposure and HLA in healthy donors. Amplification used 60 Vbeta primers and 13 Jbeta primers. Clones were sequenced by immunoSEQ multiplex PCR, and TCRdb holds only the in-frame ones, with some missing. Here the sample spans under 150,000 clones, about 74% being singletons. Sequenced input: PBMCs. These receptors were obtained from a woman in her fifties or sixties in good health and CMV-seronegative.

The genes are TRBV2 and TRBJ2-4; TRBD2 agrees at 13 bases. V shed 3 bases, J shed 2 bases, and the junction held 13 bases outside the gene matches. The CDR3 has 20 amino acids. Germline CDR1 and CDR2: SNHLY and FYNNEI. The CDR3 nucleotides read TGTGCCAGCAGTGACGGACTAGCGGGGGTAATTGATTTCACCAAAAACATTCAGTACTTC. Its translation is CASSDGLAGVIDFTKNIQYF.

The rearrangement uses TRBV6-7 and TRBJ1-6, with 7 bases identical to TRBD1. TRBV6-7 is flagged as an ORF with uncertain function. This CDR3 has 15 amino acids. J lost 7 bases, V lost 2 bases, and 5 bases had no gene match. CDR3: CASSYGTDRNSPLHF. The CDR3 DNA reads as TGTGCCAGCAGTTACGGGACAGATCGAAATTCACCCCTCCACTTT.

CDR3 in amino acids: CASSVDTGYEQYF. The CDR3, as DNA: TGTGCCAGCAGCGTAGACACAGGGTACGAGCAGTACTTC. The rearrangement links TRBV9 to TRBJ2-7, with D possibly TRBD1 on 6 matching bases. CDR3 length: 13 amino acids. V lost 0 bases, J lost 4 bases, and 8 bases lay in between. Germline CDR1 SGDLS, CDR2 YYNGEE.